This T cell receptor (beta chain) was found in a study of immune aging and cytomegalovirus after organ transplant (dated by TCRdb to the early 2020s). As for the study more broadly: Three-drug immunosuppression with prednisone, tacrolimus, and mycophenolate was given to all transplant recipients. General findings and caveats noted by the study authors: A larger share of large clones was made up of TEMRA cells, and in the seven largest clones (over 1,900 cells) aged and TEMRA cells were gained while TCM cells were lost. CD57 was not measured in the sequencing data, so a conservative gene-based aging definition was used instead. Following viremia, cells with an aged phenotype rose post-transplant no matter the clone size, with the increase showing up earlier in large clones (days 200-264) than in small clones.

According to the study, the label for this sample's time point signals: five sample-tagged time points from pre-transplant (day -1) to day 368 post-transplant, pooled. After thawing, PBMC were stimulated with a CMV IE-1 overlapping peptide library for approximately 12 hours, with no transport inhibitors added. After thawing, cells were rested overnight and were then stimulated in R10 medium with CD28/CD49d costimulation. The IE-1 peptide library consisted of 15-amino-acid peptides overlapping by 11 amino acids. Each time point was barcoded using BD Single-Cell Multiplexing Kit Sample Tags, after which the barcoded samples were pooled and stained with oligo-conjugated anti-CD45RA plus sorting antibodies. A BD FACSAria III was used to sort CMV-responsive CD8+CD137+ and CD4+CD154+ T cells at 4-way purity. Blood samples were drawn into EDTA vacutainers and processed by Ficoll gradient within 1-24 hours.

Libraries came from single-cell sequencing. The sequencer was an Illumina NovaSeq 6000. The BD Rhapsody Targeted mRNA and AbSeq Reagent Kit, in a microwell format, was used for cell capture and library preparation. The libraries included TCR, sample tags, AbSeq, and targeted mRNA drawn from the Human T-Cell Expression Panel together with custom TOX and TOX2 primers. Sequencing of the libraries was performed on an Illumina NovaSeq. The authors processed their data as follows. The analysis covered approximately 11,000 cells in total, of which approximately 7,100 were CD8 T cells and about 4,500 were CD8 T cells with an identifiable TCR CDR3. The BD Rhapsody Targeted Analysis Pipeline, including V(D)J processing, was run on the Seven Bridges Genomics platform to process the raw data. Quality control, Sample Tag demultiplexing with Lex-BDSMK, clone identification with VDJ Explorer, and Seurat clustering were performed in SeqGeq 1.6.0. A clone was considered non-expanded if it made up <1% of CD8 T cells, and considered a clonal expansion if it made up >2.5% of the sample. Using fastp trimming at Q25 and MiXCR clonotype assembly, TCRdb reanalyzed the public sequencing data and kept in-frame beta chains. Each CDR3 protein appears once, grouped with its most common genes and DNA. The V and J calls shown here were made by TCRdb, not taken from the authors' results. The sample profile shows 20,000 to 25,000 distinct CDR3 sequences; roughly a third of them were found once. 25% to 30% of the sample goes to the ten largest clones.

This clonotype is medium-sized (0.01 to 0.1%). Its antigen remains unidentified. Base qualities are not recorded, but no much larger clone differs from it by a single base. According to the germline V gene (reference sequence), CDR1 reads DFQATT and CDR2 reads SNEGSKA. The CDR3 goes from the cysteine to the phenylalanine over 14 residues. Solely the CDR3 DNA is kept, with 42 bases framed from the first base. V and J are truncated by 1 base and 4 bases respectively, leaving an intervening sequence of 13 bases. The receptor was isolated from a female donor who had a heart transplant and CMV viremia. Rearrangement joined TRBV20-1 to TRBJ1-2; TRBD1 is possibly the D segment (5 matching bases). Specimen: CMV peptide-activated CD4+ and CD8+ T cells sorted from blood, collected at five time points, pooled. What this sample's cell subset or site label stands for: sorted CD8+CD137+ and CD4+CD154+ T cells after approximately 12 h CMV IE-1 peptide stimulation. The CDR3 amino acid sequence is: CSARGHGAPYGYTF. The DNA reads as follows: TGCAGTGCTAGAGGGCACGGGGCCCCCTATGGCTACACCTTC.